Below, one T cell receptor (beta chain) is given with its context. Antigen specificity is unknown. TCRdb's table, derived via immunoSEQ multiplex PCR, lists solely in-frame clones and lacks some. The table has a few thousand clones, roughly three fifths seen once. Germline assignment: CDR1 SEHNR and CDR2 FQNEAQ (reference sequence). The CDR3 has 14 amino acids. Trimming removed 7 bases at V and 1 base at J, with 13 bases between. This record comes from a study of PD-1 blockade in classical Hodgkin lymphoma. Looking at the study overall: Patients were infused with nivolumab 3 mg/kg every 2 weeks.

Study results and limitations: Newly diagnosed patients had baseline TCR diversity that was reportedly lower than that of healthy donors. Some patients started nivolumab under 1 year after ASCT, and they were excluded.

Relapse after autologous stem cell transplantation occurred in every patient, and brentuximab vedotin exposure varied. Best outcomes ranged across complete response, partial response and progressive disease. The V gene is TRBV7-9, the J gene TRBJ2-5; perhaps TRBD2 as D (5 bases). The material was peripheral blood mononuclear cells (PBMCs), obtained before the second cycle of nivolumab. This TCR was sampled from a human donor with classical Hodgkin lymphoma. CDR3 bases: TGTGCCAGCAATCGAGCGGAAACCCAAGAGACCCAGTACTTC. It codes for CASNRAETQETQYF.